The sequence of this T cell receptor beta chain was determined in a study of shared clonotypes between healthy human individuals. Several immunoSEQ plates received, in even portions, the genomic DNA of each subset. Original data processing: Filtering differed since immunoSEQ provided only junctions, with no quality scores. Assay: immunoSEQ multiplex PCR; the TCRdb copy retains only in-frame clones and omits some. That table is the source of V, J and clone size, and D and trimming were worked out from the DNA. The sample has roughly 2.4 million clones; about 94% are singletons. Trimming pared 7 bases from V and 5 bases from J, leaving 14 bases between. CDR3 length: 14 residues. Germline CDR1 and CDR2: SNHLY and FYNNEI.

This sequence joins TRBV2 and TRBJ1-4, with no clear D. This receptor was taken from a man in his late teens or twenties in good health. Specimen: naive CD4+ T cells sorted from blood. Subset indicated: CD45RA+ positively selected. CDR3 residues: CASIRNGRNEKLFF. The CDR3 nucleotides are TGTGCCAGCATCCGGAACGGGCGGAATGAAAAACTGTTTTTT.